This is a list of T cell receptor beta chains from one sample in a study of metastatic and nonmetastatic thyroid tumors. TCRdb reassembled clones from the PCR reads with MiXCR. The sample holds roughly 36,000 clones, 10% to 14% seen once. The source material was blood. These receptors were collected from a female donor with papillary thyroid cancer or a benign thyroid nodule (not recorded which). Some clones in this sample may be carry-over from other donors' samples. The conserved cysteine and the conserved F or W are not part of the CDR3 here. D genes are given only for firm matches.

CDR3: SARVAGSYEQY
length: 11
D: NA
V: TRBV20-1
J: TRBJ2-7

CDR3: SASGTSGYEQY
length: 11
D: TRBD2
V: TRBV20-1
J: TRBJ2-7

CDR3: ASSGTVNTGELF
length: 12
D: TRBD1
V: TRBV19
J: TRBJ2-2

CDR3: ASSLDGQGGPNEY
length: 13
D: NA
V: TRBV11-2
J: TRBJ2-4

CDR3: ASSSPSRTRTDTQY
length: 14
D: NA
V: TRBV5-6
J: TRBJ2-3

CDR3: ASSLGQGATDTQY
length: 13
D: TRBD1
V: TRBV5-1
J: TRBJ2-3

CDR3: ASSLGSLREQF
length: 11
D: NA
V: TRBV7-2
J: TRBJ2-1

CDR3: ASSQTGTGTGELF
length: 13
D: TRBD1
V: TRBV6-1
J: TRBJ2-2

CDR3: ASSYGGDPYEQY
length: 12
D: TRBD2
V: TRBV6-2/TRBV6-3
J: TRBJ2-7

CDR3: SVRGETGSTEAF
length: 12
D: TRBD1
V: TRBV29-1
J: TRBJ1-1

CDR3: ASSLGGTGSQETQY
length: 14
D: TRBD1
V: TRBV7-6
J: TRBJ2-5

CDR3: ASSLMPSGTETQY
length: 13
D: TRBD2
V: TRBV5-5
J: TRBJ2-5

CDR3: ASSYDSRRSTGELF
length: 14
D: NA
V: TRBV6-2/TRBV6-3
J: TRBJ2-2